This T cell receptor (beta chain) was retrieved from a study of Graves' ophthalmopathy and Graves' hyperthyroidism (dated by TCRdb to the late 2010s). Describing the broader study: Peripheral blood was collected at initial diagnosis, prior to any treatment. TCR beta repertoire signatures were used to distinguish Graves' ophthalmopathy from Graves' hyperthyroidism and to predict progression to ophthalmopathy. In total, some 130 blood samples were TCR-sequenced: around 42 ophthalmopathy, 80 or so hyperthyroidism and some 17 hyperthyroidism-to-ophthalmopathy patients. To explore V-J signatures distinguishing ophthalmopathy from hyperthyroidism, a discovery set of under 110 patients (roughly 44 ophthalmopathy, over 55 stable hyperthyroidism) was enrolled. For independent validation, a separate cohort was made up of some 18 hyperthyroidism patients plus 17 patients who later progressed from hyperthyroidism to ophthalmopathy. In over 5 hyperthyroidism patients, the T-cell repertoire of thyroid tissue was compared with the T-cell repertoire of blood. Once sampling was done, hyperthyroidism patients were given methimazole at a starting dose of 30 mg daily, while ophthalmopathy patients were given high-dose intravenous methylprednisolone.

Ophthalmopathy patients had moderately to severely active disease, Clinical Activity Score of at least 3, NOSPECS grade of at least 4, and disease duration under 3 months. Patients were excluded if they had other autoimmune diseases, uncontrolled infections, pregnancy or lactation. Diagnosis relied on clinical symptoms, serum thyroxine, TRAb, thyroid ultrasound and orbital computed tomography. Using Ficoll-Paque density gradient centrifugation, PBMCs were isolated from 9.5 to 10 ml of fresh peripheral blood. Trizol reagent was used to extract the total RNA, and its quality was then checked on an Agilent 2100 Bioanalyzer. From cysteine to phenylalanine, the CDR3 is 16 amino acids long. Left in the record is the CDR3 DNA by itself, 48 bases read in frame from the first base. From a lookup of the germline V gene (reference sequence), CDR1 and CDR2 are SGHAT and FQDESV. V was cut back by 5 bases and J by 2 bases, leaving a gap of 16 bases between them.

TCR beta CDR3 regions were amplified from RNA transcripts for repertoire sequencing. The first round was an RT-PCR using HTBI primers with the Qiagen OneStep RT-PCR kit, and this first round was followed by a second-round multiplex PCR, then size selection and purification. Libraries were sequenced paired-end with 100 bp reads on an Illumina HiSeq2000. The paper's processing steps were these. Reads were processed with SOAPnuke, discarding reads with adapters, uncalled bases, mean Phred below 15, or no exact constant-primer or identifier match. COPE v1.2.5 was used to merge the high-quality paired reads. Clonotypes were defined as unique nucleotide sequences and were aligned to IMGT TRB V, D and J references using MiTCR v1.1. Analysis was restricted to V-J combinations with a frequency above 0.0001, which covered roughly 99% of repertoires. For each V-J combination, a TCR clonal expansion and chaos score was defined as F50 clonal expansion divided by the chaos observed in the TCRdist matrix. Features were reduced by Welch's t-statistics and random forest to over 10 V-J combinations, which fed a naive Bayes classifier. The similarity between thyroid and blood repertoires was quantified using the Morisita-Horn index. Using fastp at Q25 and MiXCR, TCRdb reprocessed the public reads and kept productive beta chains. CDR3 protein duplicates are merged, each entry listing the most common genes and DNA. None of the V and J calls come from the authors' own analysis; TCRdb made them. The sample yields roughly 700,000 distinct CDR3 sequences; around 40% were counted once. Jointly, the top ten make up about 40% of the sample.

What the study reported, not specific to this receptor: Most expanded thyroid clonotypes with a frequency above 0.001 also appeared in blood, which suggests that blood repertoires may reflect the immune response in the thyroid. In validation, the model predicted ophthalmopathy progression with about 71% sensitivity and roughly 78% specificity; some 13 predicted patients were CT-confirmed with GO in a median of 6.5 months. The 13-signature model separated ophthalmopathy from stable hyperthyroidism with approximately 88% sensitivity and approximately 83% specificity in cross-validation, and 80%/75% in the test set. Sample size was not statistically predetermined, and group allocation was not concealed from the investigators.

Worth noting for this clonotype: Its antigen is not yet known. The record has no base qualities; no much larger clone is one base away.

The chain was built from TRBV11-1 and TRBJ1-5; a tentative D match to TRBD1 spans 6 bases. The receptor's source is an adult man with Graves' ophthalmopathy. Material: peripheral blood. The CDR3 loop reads CASSTEGGVGNQPQHF. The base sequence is TGTGCCAGCAGCACAGAAGGGGGGGTAGGCAATCAGCCCCAGCATTTT. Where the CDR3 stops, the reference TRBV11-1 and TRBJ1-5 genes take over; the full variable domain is EAEVAQSPRYKITEKSQAVAFWCDPISGHATLYWYRQILGQGPELLVQFQDESVVDDSQLPKDRFSAERLKGVDSTLKIQPAELGDSAMYLCASSTEGGVGNQPQHFGDGTRLSIL.